The rows below give T cell receptor beta chains drawn from one sample of a study of blood T cell repertoires in COVID-19. Assay: immunoSEQ multiplex PCR; the TCRdb copy retains only in-frame clones and omits some. In the table there are 160,000 or so clones, about 89% of which are singletons. Sample: peripheral blood. All receptors come from a man aged 60 to 69 with acute or convalescent COVID-19. CDR3s leave out the opening cysteine and the closing phenylalanine or tryptophan. A D gene is named only where the DNA matches it firmly.

v_gene: TRBV4-2; j_gene: TRBJ1-4; d_gene: .; CDR3aa: ASSQVQGENEKLF
v_gene: TRBV28; j_gene: TRBJ1-2; d_gene: TRBD1; CDR3aa: ASSLLPGQGNDGYT
v_gene: TRBV4-2; j_gene: TRBJ2-5; d_gene: .; CDR3aa: ASSQDLSRFQETQY
v_gene: TRBV7-8; j_gene: TRBJ2-5; d_gene: TRBD1; CDR3aa: ASSPRTGIETQY
v_gene: TRBV4-3; j_gene: TRBJ2-1; d_gene: .; CDR3aa: ASSHAGGDFGGNEQF
v_gene: TRBV4-1; j_gene: TRBJ2-3; d_gene: TRBD2; CDR3aa: ASSQASHGGGTDTQY
v_gene: TRBV10-3; j_gene: TRBJ2-6; d_gene: TRBD2; CDR3aa: AISERGGAGANVLT
v_gene: TRBV6-5; j_gene: TRBJ1-2; d_gene: TRBD1; CDR3aa: ASRYGQGDTYGYT
v_gene: TRBV6-1; j_gene: TRBJ1-6; d_gene: .; CDR3aa: ASSEVPGFSPLH
v_gene: TRBV27; j_gene: TRBJ1-1; d_gene: .; CDR3aa: ASKQGQNTEAF
v_gene: TRBV12-3/TRBV12-4; j_gene: TRBJ1-4; d_gene: .; CDR3aa: ASRGGNDEKLF
v_gene: TRBV5-1; j_gene: TRBJ1-2; d_gene: TRBD1; CDR3aa: ASSPAEQGYGYT
v_gene: TRBV3-1/TRBV3-2; j_gene: TRBJ1-1; d_gene: .; CDR3aa: ASSQQDTTEAF
v_gene: TRBV6-2/TRBV6-3; j_gene: TRBJ2-3; d_gene: TRBD2; CDR3aa: ASSSLAGNTDTQY
v_gene: TRBV7-6; j_gene: TRBJ2-1; d_gene: TRBD2; CDR3aa: ASSLTRVAGDNEQF
v_gene: TRBV2; j_gene: TRBJ1-2; d_gene: .; CDR3aa: ASKRTANYGYT
v_gene: TRBV7-9; j_gene: TRBJ2-6; d_gene: .; CDR3aa: ASSLIHTGTFSGANVLT
v_gene: TRBV7-9; j_gene: TRBJ1-1; d_gene: .; CDR3aa: ASTPSGTEAF
v_gene: TRBV5-1; j_gene: TRBJ1-4; d_gene: .; CDR3aa: ASSFRDFNEKLF
v_gene: TRBV5-4; j_gene: TRBJ1-2; d_gene: TRBD1; CDR3aa: ASSDYRGIRGYT